This T cell receptor (beta chain) was identified in a study of T cells in Graves' hyperthyroidism and ophthalmopathy. Overall study results and limits: Ophthalmopathy onset followed model prediction by a median about six months. Most expanded thyroid clonotypes above 0.001 also appeared in blood.

The investigators amplified TCR beta CDR3 regions from RNA transcripts. Primed by the HTBI set, a first-round RT-PCR was run on the TCR CDR3. Via MiXCR, TCRdb re-called the multiplex PCR reads, giving one row per CDR3 protein. This sample has more than 500,000 distinct CDR3 sequences, with about 14% found just once. This clonotype occurred a few times. Its target is not known. Orbital computed tomography and thyroid ultrasound, together with serum TRAb and thyroxine and clinical symptoms, were used for diagnoses. PBMCs were derived from 10 ml fresh peripheral blood. This TCR came from a woman in her thirties or forties with Graves' ophthalmopathy. The source material was blood.

For the CDR3, the DNA is TGCGCCAGCAGCCAAGCGGTGACAGGGGGCAGGGACGAGCAGTACTTC. This translates into CASSQAVTGGRDEQYF. The genes are TRBV4-1 and TRBJ2-7; TRBD1 agrees at 10 bases. V lost 1 base, J lost 5 bases, and 8 bases stayed unmatched. CDR1 and CDR2 from the germline V gene are MGHRA and YSYEKL. The CDR3 runs to 16 residues.